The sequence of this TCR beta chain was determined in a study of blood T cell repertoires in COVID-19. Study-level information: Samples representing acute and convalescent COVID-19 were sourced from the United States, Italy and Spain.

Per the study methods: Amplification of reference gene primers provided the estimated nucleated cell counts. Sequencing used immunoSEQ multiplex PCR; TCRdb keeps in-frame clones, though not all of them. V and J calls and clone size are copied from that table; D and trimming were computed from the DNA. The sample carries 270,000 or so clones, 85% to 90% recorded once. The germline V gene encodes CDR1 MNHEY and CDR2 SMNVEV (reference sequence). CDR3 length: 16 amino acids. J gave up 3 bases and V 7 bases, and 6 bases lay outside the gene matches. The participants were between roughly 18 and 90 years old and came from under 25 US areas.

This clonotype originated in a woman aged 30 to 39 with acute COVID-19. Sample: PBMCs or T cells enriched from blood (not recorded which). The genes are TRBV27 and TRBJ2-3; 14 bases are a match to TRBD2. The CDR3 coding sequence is TGTGCCAGCACCGTTGGACTAGCGGGGGGAACAGATACGCAGTATTTT. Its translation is CASTVGLAGGTDTQYF.